This T cell receptor beta chain was observed in a study of T cells in Graves' hyperthyroidism and ophthalmopathy. Study-wide findings and caveats: The model forecast ophthalmopathy, anticipating it by a median around 6.4 months before onset.

This clonotype was counted ten times or more. The antigen is unknown. Authors of the study amplified TCR beta CDR3 regions from RNA transcripts. Primed by the HTBI set, a first-round RT-PCR was run on the TCR CDR3. TCRdb itself ran the multiplex PCR reads through MiXCR, one entry per CDR3 protein. The repertoire holds roughly 420,000 distinct CDR3 sequences, roughly 13% seen once, with roughly 4.8% in the top ten. This CDR3 comprises 14 residues. The germline V and J ends were trimmed by 4 bases and 6 bases, with 16 bases remaining between them. Per germline, CDR1 SGHTS and CDR2 YDEGEE. The V and J genes are TRBV5-8 and TRBJ1-2; no clear D gene. This TCR was recovered from a woman between 18 and 29 years old with Graves' hyperthyroidism. The sequencing sample was made of blood. The CDR3 nucleotides read TGTGCCAGCAGCCCCTTTCGGGTTCTCGATGGCTACACCTTC. Translation gives CASSPFRVLDGYTF. Looking up the rest from reference TRBV5-8 and TRBJ1-2 gives the full variable domain: EAGVTQSPTHLIKTRGQQATLRCSPISGHTSVYWYQQALGLGLQFLLWYDEGEERNRGNFPPRFSGRQFPNYSSELNVNALELEDSALYLCASSPFRVLDGYTFGSGTRLTVV.